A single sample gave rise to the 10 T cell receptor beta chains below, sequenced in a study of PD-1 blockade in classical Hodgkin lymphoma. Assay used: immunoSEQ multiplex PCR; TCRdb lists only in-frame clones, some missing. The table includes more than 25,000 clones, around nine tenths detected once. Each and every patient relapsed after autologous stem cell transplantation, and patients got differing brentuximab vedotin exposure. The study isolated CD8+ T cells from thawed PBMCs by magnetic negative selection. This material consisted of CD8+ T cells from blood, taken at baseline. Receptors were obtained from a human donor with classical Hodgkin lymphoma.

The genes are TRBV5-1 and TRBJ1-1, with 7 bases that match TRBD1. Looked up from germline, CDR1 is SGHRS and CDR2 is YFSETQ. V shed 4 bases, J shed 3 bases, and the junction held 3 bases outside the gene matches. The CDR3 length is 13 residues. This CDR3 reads CASSMTGYTEAFF. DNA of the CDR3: TGCGCCAGCAGCATGACAGGGTACACTGAAGCTTTCTTT.

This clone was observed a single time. CDR3 DNA: TGTGCCAGGCCCCCGTCTCGCCCCTCCTACGAGCAGTACTTC. Translation: CARPPSRPSYEQYF. The chain has TRBV13 and TRBJ2-7; no clear D gene. Germline V gene data show CDR1 as PRHDT and CDR2 as FYEKMQ (reference sequence). Trimming cost V 9 bases and J 0 bases, with 15 bases left between them. The CDR3 is 14 amino acids.

The CDR3 here is CASSAGDRQYGYTF. Written as DNA, the CDR3 is TGTGCCAGCAGCGCCGGTGACAGGCAGTATGGCTACACCTTC. This sequence joins TRBV9 and TRBJ1-2; D might be TRBD1 (6 bases). Trimming pared 3 bases from V and 5 bases from J, leaving 14 bases between. Germline CDR1 and CDR2: SGDLS and YYNGEE. CDR3 length: 14 amino acids.

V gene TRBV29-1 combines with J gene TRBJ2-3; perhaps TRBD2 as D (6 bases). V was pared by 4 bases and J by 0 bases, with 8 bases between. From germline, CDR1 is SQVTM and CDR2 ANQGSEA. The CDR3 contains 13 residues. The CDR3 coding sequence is TGCAGCGTTGTGGGAGGTAGCACAGATACGCAGTATTTT. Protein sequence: CSVVGGSTDTQYF.

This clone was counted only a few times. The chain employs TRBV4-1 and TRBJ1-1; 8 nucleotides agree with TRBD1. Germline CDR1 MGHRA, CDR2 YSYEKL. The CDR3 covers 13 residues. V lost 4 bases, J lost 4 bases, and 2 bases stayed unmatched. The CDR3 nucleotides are TGCGCCAGCAGCCTAGACAGGGGCACTGAAGCTTTCTTT. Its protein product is CASSLDRGTEAFF.

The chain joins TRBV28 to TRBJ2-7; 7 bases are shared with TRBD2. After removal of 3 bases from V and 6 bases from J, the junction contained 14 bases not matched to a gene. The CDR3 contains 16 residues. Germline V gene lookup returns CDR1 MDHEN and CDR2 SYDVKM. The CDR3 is CASSLLEKAGMGEQYF. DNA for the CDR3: TGTGCCAGCAGTTTGTTGGAGAAAGCGGGAATGGGCGAGCAGTACTTC.

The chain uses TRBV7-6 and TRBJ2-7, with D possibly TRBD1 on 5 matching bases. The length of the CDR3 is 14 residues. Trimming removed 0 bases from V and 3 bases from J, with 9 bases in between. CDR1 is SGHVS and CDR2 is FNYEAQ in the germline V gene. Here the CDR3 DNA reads TGTGCCAGCAGCTTAGCGTTTGGACACTACGAGCAGTACTTC. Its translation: CASSLAFGHYEQYF.

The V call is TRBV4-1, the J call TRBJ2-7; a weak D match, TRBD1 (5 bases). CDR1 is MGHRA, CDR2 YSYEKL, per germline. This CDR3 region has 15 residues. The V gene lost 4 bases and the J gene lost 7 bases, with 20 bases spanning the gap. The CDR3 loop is CASSPVRQGLVEQYF. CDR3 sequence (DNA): TGCGCCAGCAGCCCTGTTCGGCAGGGCTTGGTAGAGCAGTACTTC.

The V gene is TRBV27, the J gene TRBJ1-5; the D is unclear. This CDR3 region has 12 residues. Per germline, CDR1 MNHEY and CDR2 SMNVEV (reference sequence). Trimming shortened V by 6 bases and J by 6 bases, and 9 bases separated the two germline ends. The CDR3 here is CASRAGSQPQHF. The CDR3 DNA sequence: TGTGCCAGCAGGGCCGGGAGTCAGCCCCAGCATTTT.

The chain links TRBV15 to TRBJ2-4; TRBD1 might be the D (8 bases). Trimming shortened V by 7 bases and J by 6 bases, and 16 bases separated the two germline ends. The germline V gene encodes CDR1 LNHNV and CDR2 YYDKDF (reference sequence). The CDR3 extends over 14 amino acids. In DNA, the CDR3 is TGTGCCACCAAGAACAGGGGGGGTAGAAACATTCAGTACTTC. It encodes CATKNRGGRNIQYF.